Only a few counts were recorded for the clone carrying this T cell receptor beta chain. What it binds is not known. Trimming cost V 7 bases and J 5 bases, with 22 bases left between them. Germline-derived CDR1 and CDR2 are SNHLY and FYNNEI. The CDR3 is 16 amino acids. TCRdb's table, derived via immunoSEQ multiplex PCR, lists solely in-frame clones and lacks some. The repertoire consists of approximately 25,000 clones, with 77% occurring once and the leading ten covering less than 20%. The data belong to a study of OX40 agonist ivuxolimab in advanced cancers. Study-level background: The diagnoses of dose-escalation patients were hepatocellular carcinoma, melanoma, renal cell or head and neck cancer.

Findings and caveats of the study: Averaging showed that CD8+ T cells had more expanded clones than CD4+ did.

This specimen was CD4+ or CD8+ T cells sorted from blood, taken in a trial of the OX40 agonist ivuxolimab. This sequence was found in an adult with an advanced solid tumor such as melanoma, head and neck, liver or kidney cancer. The gene calls are TRBV2 and TRBJ2-3; perhaps TRBD2 as D (7 bases). CDR3 DNA sequence: TGTGCCAGCATTAATCTCGGGGGGCGAGGGAAAGATACGCAGTATTTT. It encodes CASINLGGRGKDTQYF.